These 20 T cell receptor beta chains were sequenced from one sample in a study of blood T cell repertoires in COVID-19 (dated by TCRdb to 2020 to 2022). The library was obtained by the immunoSEQ multiplex PCR assay. Sourced from immuneACCESS, this table was stored by TCRdb with only in-frame sequences that have V and J called. A share of the clones is absent; for the studies checked, an unresolved V gene accounts for under half, and the remainder has no known explanation. The sample has some 90,000 clones on record, 80% of them singletons. Around 10% of the sample is held by the ten biggest clonotypes. Input material: peripheral blood. The source is a woman in her seventies with acute or convalescent COVID-19.

This chain uses TRBV28 with TRBJ2-7, with D tentatively TRBD1 (5 bases). Germline V gene data show CDR1 as MDHEN and CDR2 as SYDVKM. V was trimmed by 5 bases and J by 0 bases, leaving 11 bases between them. The CDR3 contains 14 residues. The DNA of the CDR3 is TGTGCCAGCAGTCCAGGGTTCAGCTCCTACGAGCAGTACTTC. It is translated as CASSPGFSSYEQYF.

This chain uses TRBV30 with TRBJ2-1, with 9 bases that match TRBD1. The CDR3 loop spans 16 amino acids. V dropped 1 base and J dropped 0; count of bases not matched to a gene: 4. From germline, CDR1 is GTSNPN and CDR2 SVGIG (reference sequence). CDR3 nucleotide sequence: TGTGCCTGGAGTGCAGGGACAGGGAGCTCCTACAATGAGCAGTTCTTC. Protein: CAWSAGTGSSYNEQFF. Drawing the rest from reference TRBV30 and TRBJ2-1, the complete variable domain is SQTIHQWPATLVQPVGSPLSLECTVEGTSNPNLYWYRQAAGRGLQLLFYSVGIGQISSEVPQNLSASRPQDRQFILSSKKLLLSDSGFYLCAWSAGTGSSYNEQFFGPGTRLTVL.

The chain joins TRBV28 to TRBJ1-2, with a tentative D call TRBD1 (5 bases). Germline V gene lookup returns CDR1 MDHEN and CDR2 SYDVKM. Trimming left V 2 bases short and J 8 bases short, with 12 bases between. The CDR3 extends over 13 amino acids. CDR3 nucleotide sequence: TGTGCCAGCAGTTTAGGGGGGATCAGGGGCTACACCTTC. Encoded protein: CASSLGGIRGYTF.

The genes are TRBV11-1 and TRBJ1-3, with a tentative D call TRBD1 (6 bases). Trimming pared 5 bases from V and 0 bases from J, leaving 8 bases between. The CDR3 length is 14 residues. Per germline, CDR1 SGHAT and CDR2 FQDESV (reference sequence). CDR3 in DNA: TGTGCCAGCAGCATGGACAGCTCTGGAAACACCATATATTTT. Amino acid sequence: CASSMDSSGNTIYF.

This clone appeared a single time. The chain carries TRBV25-1 and TRBJ2-7; TRBD1 aligns across 9 bases. Germline V gives CDR1 MGHDK, CDR2 SYGVNS. The CDR3 contains 15 residues. The ends lost 3 bases at V and 5 bases at J; junction bases unmatched: 8. The DNA for the CDR3 is TGTGCCAGCAGTGATCCGGGACAGGGAATACACGAGCAGTACTTC. Protein product: CASSDPGQGIHEQYF.

The chain recombines TRBV9 with TRBJ2-5, with TRBD2 matching 16 bases. The CDR3 totals 19 residues. CDR1 SGDLS and CDR2 YYNGEE come from the germline V gene. Trimming removed 4 bases from V and 5 bases from J; junction bases left unmatched: 14. The CDR3 bases are TGTGCCAGCAGCCCACAACCTGGGACTAGCGGGGGGGCCCGTGAGACCCAGTACTTC. It codes for CASSPQPGTSGGARETQYF.

The chain uses TRBV5-1 and TRBJ1-3; D is perhaps TRBD1 (6 bases). The CDR3 is made up of 15 amino acids. The germline V gene encodes CDR1 SGHRS and CDR2 YFSETQ. V was pared by 4 bases and J by 4 bases, with 15 bases between. CDR3 region: CASSQAGGQGNTIYF. The CDR3 DNA reads as TGCGCCAGCAGCCAAGCCGGGGGGCAGGGAAACACCATATATTTT.

The gene calls are TRBV12-3 or TRBV12-4 and TRBJ2-3; a possible D gene is TRBD1 (5 bases). This CDR3 has 13 amino acids. V gave up 6 bases and J gave up 4 bases, with 11 bases separating them. CDR3: CASRQGLADTQYF. As DNA, the CDR3 is TGTGCCAGCAGGCAGGGTTTAGCAGATACGCAGTATTTT.

This chain connects TRBV14 to TRBJ1-1, with D unclear. The CDR3 spans 13 residues. Deletions cut 3 bases from V and 4 bases from J, with 9 bases between. The germline CDR1 and CDR2 sequences are SGHDN and FVKESK. CDR3 loop: CASSHSGSTEAFF. CDR3 nucleotides: TGTGCCAGCAGCCACTCCGGGAGCACTGAAGCTTTCTTT. Supplemented by reference TRBV14 and TRBJ1-1, the full variable domain reads EAGVTQFPSHSVIEKGQTVTLRCDPISGHDNLYWYRRVMGKEIKFLLHFVKESKQDESGMPNNRFLAERTGGTYSTLKVQPAELEDSGVYFCASSHSGSTEAFFGQGTRLTVV.

The table lists this clone with a few counts. This chain joins TRBV28 and TRBJ2-2, with a possible D match to TRBD1 (6 bases). CDR1 is MDHEN, CDR2 SYDVKM, per germline. The CDR3 contains 14 residues. Trimming stripped 7 bases from V and 1 base from J, with 10 bases between. CDR3 amino acids: CASIQGGNTGELFF. Here the CDR3 DNA reads TGTGCCAGCATCCAAGGGGGGAACACCGGGGAGCTGTTTTTT.

This chain joins TRBV11-2 and TRBJ1-4; 9 nucleotides line up with TRBD1. CDR3 length equals 16 residues. V lost 4 bases, J lost 6 bases, and 9 bases stayed unmatched. The germline V gene encodes CDR1 SGHAT and CDR2 FQNNGV. The CDR3 sequence is CASSSRAGTGHEKLFF. In nucleotides, the CDR3 is TGTGCCAGCAGCTCCCGCGCCGGGACAGGGCATGAAAAACTGTTTTTT.

This chain uses TRBV28 with TRBJ2-7; 9 bases line up with TRBD2. The CDR3 covers 15 residues. The V and J ends lost 5 bases and 5 bases, in that order; junction bases with no gene match: 10. CDR1 MDHEN and CDR2 SYDVKM come from the germline V gene. The CDR3 DNA sequence: TGTGCCAGCAGTATAAACAGCGGGAGGAAGGACGAGCAGTACTTC. This encodes CASSINSGRKDEQYF.

In the case of this clone: Other DNA sequences in the same sample also yield this CDR3. The V and J genes are TRBV6-2 or TRBV6-3 and TRBJ1-6; no reliable D call. The length of the CDR3 is 13 residues. Trimming took off 0 bases at V and 10 bases at J, with 7 bases between the two ends. The germline CDR1 and CDR2 sequences are MNHEY and SVGEGT. The CDR3 region is CASSYSGRSPLHF. CDR3 DNA: TGTGCCAGCAGTTACTCTGGGAGGTCACCCCTCCACTTT.

This clone was observed a few times. V is TRBV4-2 and J is TRBJ2-7; D might be TRBD2 (6 bases). This CDR3 has 15 amino acids. V was cut by 4 bases and J by 3 bases, with 16 bases left in between. CDR1 is LGHNA, CDR2 YNFKEQ, per germline. CDR3 bases: TGTGCCAGCAGCCCTTCTGGCGGGGCTTACTACGAGCAGTACTTC. Residues: CASSPSGGAYYEQYF.

The CDR3 reads CASRKTRAQQPQHF. For the CDR3, the DNA is TGTGCCAGCAGAAAGACCAGGGCCCAGCAGCCCCAGCATTTT. The V and J genes are TRBV2 and TRBJ1-5; D might be TRBD1 (5 bases). Trimming cost V 6 bases and J 7 bases, with 16 bases left between them. This CDR3 comprises 14 residues. Germline-derived CDR1 and CDR2 are SNHLY and FYNNEI.

The CDR3 nucleotides read TGCGCCAGCAGCCAGGGACTTGCCTCCTACGAGCAGTACTTC. Translating it yields CASSQGLASYEQYF. The chain couples TRBV4-1 to TRBJ2-7, with D perhaps matching TRBD2 (6 bases). Per the germline V gene, CDR1 is MGHRA and CDR2 is YSYEKL. The CDR3 consists of 14 residues. The ends were cut back, 3 bases at V and 0 bases at J, with 9 bases in the middle.

This rearrangement joins TRBV6-5 to TRBJ1-2; D not resolved. The CDR3 has 15 residues. Trimming removed 0 bases at V and 0 bases at J, with 8 bases between. The germline CDR1 and CDR2 sequences are MNHEY and SVGAGI. CDR3 sequence (DNA): TGTGCCAGCAGTTACTCCCCCGGGGCTAACTATGGCTACACCTTC. Encoded protein: CASSYSPGANYGYTF.

This clone was observed a single time. The chain carries TRBV24-1 and TRBJ1-2; 8 bases are shared with TRBD1. Germline loops: CDR1 KGHDR, CDR2 SFDVKD. CDR3 length equals 14 residues. V lost 0 bases to trimming and J lost 5 bases; unmatched junction nucleotides: 1. This CDR3 reads CATSDLRTGYGYTF. CDR3 in DNA: TGTGCCACCAGTGATTTGAGGACAGGGTATGGCTACACCTTC.

The J gene is TRBJ1-5, the V gene TRBV6-1; D perhaps matches TRBD1 (5 bases). V lost 2 bases and J lost 4, with 12 bases in between. The CDR3 contains 15 residues. CDR1 is MNHNS and CDR2 is SASEGT in the germline V gene. CDR3 sequence reads: CASSESGHQNQPQHF. The CDR3 DNA reads TGTGCCAGCAGTGAATCAGGACACCAAAATCAGCCCCAGCATTTT.

The genes are TRBV29-1 and TRBJ1-5, with D perhaps TRBD1 (5 bases). Trimming stripped 6 bases from V and 4 bases from J, with 13 bases between. The CDR3 is made up of 13 amino acids. In germline, CDR1 is SQVTM, CDR2 ANQGSEA. The CDR3 sequence is CSVKGAGNQPQHF. CDR3 nucleotide sequence: TGCAGCGTCAAAGGGGCAGGGAATCAGCCCCAGCATTTT.